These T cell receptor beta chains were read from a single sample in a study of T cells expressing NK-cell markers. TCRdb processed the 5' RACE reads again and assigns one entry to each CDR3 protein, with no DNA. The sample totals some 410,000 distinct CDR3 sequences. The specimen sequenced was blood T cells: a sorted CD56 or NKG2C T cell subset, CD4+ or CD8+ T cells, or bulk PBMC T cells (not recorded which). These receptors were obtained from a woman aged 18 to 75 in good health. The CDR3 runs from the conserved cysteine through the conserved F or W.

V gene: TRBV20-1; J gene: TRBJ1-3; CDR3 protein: CSAPLGRGNTIYF
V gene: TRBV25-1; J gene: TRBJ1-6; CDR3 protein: CASKVGNDSPLHF
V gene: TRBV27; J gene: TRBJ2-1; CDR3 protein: CASGRSHHNEQFF
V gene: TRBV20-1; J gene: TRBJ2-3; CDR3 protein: CSARKTPRTDTQYF
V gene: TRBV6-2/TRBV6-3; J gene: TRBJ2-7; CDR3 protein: CASRTGTGRDSYEQYF
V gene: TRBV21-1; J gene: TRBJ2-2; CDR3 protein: CASRGAGTGELFF
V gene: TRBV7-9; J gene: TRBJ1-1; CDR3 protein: CASSFVKTEAFF
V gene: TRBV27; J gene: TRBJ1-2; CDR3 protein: CASSSQRRSNYGYTF
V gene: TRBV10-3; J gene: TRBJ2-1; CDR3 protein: CAISDREPYNEQFF
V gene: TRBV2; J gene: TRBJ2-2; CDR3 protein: CASSVTGELFF
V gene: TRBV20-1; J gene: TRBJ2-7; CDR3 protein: CSAETSGPSYEQYF
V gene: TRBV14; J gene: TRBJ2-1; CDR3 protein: CASHPGGPGKQFF
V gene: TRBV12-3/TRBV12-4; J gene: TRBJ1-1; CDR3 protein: CASRDGQATEAFF
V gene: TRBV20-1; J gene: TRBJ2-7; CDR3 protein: CSIYLGTSGYEQYF
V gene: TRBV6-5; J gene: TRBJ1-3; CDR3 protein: CASSYSITGADSGNTIYF
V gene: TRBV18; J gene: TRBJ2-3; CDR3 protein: CASSPRLAGSTDTQYF
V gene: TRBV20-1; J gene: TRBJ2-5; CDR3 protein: CSATFLGLVEETQYF
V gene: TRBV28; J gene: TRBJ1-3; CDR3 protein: CASSLAGAGVGNTIYF
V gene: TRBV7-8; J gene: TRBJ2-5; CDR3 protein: CASSSTGQGWSQYF
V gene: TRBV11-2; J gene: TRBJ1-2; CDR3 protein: CASSSLDRDYGYTF
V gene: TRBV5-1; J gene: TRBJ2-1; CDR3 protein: CASSPGTSGRLGNEQFF
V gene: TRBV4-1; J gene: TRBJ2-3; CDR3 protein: CASSQEGGTGGASDTQYF
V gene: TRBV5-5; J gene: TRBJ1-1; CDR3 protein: CASSPTGGGSRTEAFF
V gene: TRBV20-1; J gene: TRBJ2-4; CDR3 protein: CSAVDRMSKNIQYF
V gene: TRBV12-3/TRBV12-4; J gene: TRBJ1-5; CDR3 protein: CASSLAINQPQHF
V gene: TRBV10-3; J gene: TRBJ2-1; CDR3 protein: CAISDLSASYNEQFF
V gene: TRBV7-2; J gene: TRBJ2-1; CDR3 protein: CASSRTQGYNEQFF
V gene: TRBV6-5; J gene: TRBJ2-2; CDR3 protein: CASKSGSGELFF
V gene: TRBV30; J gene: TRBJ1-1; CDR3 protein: CAWSPRDRGAEAFF
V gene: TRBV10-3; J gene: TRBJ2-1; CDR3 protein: CAISVRGSYNEQFF
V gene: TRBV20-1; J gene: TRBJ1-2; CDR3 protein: CSARDTAYGYTF
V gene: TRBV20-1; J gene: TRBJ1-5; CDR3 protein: CSADAGSQPQHF
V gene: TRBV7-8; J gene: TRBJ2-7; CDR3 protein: CASSSGLPLREQYF
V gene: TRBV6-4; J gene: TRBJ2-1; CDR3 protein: CASSDSGGRTYNEQFF
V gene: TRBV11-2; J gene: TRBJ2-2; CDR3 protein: CASSFSASWNTGELFF
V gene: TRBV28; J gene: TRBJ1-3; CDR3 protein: CASSPPTGNTIYF
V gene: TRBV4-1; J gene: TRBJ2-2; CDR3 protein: CASSQQGTSGVPGELFF
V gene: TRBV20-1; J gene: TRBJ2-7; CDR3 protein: CSIETSGSLNEQYF
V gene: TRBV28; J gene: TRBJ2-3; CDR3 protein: CASSEGLAGYF
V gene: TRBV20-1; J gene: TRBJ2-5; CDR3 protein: CSAKRGPQETQYF
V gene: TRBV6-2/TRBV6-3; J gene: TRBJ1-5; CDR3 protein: CASRDASQPQHF
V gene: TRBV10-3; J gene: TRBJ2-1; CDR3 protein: CAIRRSGPYNEQFF
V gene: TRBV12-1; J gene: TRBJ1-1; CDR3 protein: CASSYPQGCAEAFF
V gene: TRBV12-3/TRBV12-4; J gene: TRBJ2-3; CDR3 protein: CASSSRTGTDTQYF
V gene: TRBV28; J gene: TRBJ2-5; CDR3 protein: CASSRASGKETQYF
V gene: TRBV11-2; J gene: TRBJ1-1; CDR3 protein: CASSRAGGEAFF
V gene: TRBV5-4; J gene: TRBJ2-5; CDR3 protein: CASSLGAQETQYF
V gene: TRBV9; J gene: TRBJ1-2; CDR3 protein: CASSQSSGYTF
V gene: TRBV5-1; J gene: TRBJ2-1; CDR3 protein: CASSLPSGGAGYNEQFF
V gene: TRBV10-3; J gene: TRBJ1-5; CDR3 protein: CAISETDSYSNQPQHF
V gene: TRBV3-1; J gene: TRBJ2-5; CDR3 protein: CASSQAGPRRETQYF
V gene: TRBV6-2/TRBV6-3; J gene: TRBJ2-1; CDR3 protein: CASSYGFPSRSGGTSPINEQFF
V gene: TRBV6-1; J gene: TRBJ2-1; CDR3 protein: CASLNLGSYNEQFF
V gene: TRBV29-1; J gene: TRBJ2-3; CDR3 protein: CSVERPDTDTQYF
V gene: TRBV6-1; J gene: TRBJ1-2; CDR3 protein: CASTNWGTDYGYTF
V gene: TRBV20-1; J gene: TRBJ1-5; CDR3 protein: CSAASGTVNQPQHF
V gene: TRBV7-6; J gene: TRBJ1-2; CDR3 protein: CASSLALEGIDYGYTF
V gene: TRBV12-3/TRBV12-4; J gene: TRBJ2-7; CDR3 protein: CASSLRTSGRPSYEQYF
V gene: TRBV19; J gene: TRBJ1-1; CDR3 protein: CASSIARGLNTEAFF
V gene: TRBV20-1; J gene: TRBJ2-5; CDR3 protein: CSASVVEGRETQYF